A selection of T cell receptor beta chains follows, all from one sample in a study of blood T cells in healthy people across ages. TCRdb used MiXCR to reprocess the 5' RACE reads, holding one entry per CDR3 protein. The data contain some 1.8 million distinct CDR3 sequences, approximately 39% of them singletons. Specimen: blood. Source of these receptors: a human donor in good health. Each CDR3 is given with its conserved first and last residue. The order of the fields is CDR3 DNA, CDR3 protein, J gene, CDR3 length, V gene, D gene, clone size. The D gene is left open where the match is weak. Size is omitted from some rows. Given values are once, few, many or a class for expanded clones.

TGTGCCAGCAGTGATACAGGCCGAAGGGATGAGCAGTTCTTC	CASSDTGRRDEQFF	TRBJ2-1	14	TRBV2	-	-
TGTGCCAGCACCCCGAGGGGGTCTGGCTACACCTTC	CASTPRGSGYTF	TRBJ1-2	12	TRBV7-2	-	once
TGTGCCAGTAGTATCGGGGGGACGGCTGGGGCCAACGTCCTGACTTTC	CASSIGGTAGANVLTF	TRBJ2-6	16	TRBV19	TRBD2	-
TGTGCCAGCAGTTTGTCCCCGGGGAGCGGATACACAGATACGCAGTATTTT	CASSLSPGSGYTDTQYF	TRBJ2-3	17	TRBV12-3/TRBV12-4	-	few
TGCAGTTGGCGCGTGGGCACTGAAGCTTTCTTT	CSWRVGTEAFF	TRBJ1-1	11	TRBV20-1	-	-
TGCGCCAGCAGCCCGACCCTAGCGGGGGCCTTGGTGGCCCAGTACTTC	CASSPTLAGALVAQYF	TRBJ2-5	16	TRBV5-1	TRBD2	-
TGTGCCAGCAGCTCGAAGGGGACGTCCGCGGCTATTTTGGGTGGCTACACCTTC	CASSSKGTSAAILGGYTF	TRBJ1-2	18	TRBV5-4	-	-
TGCGCCAGCAACCTGCGGGCGACTAGCGGATACAATGAGCAGTGCTTC	CASNLRATSGYNEQCF	TRBJ2-1	16	TRBV4-3	TRBD2	-
TGCGCCAGCAGCCCGGGAGGTGGAGGGTTCTATGGCTACACCTTC	CASSPGGGGFYGYTF	TRBJ1-2	15	TRBV5-1	-	-
TGTGCCAGCAGTTACGCAGGGTTTCAGCCCCAGCATTTT	CASSYAGFQPQHF	TRBJ1-5	13	TRBV6-2/TRBV6-3	-	few
TGTGCCAGCAGCGCGCTGTTGGGGTACGGCTACACCTTC	CASSALLGYGYTF	TRBJ1-2	13	TRBV7-9	-	-
TGCAGCGTTGGTAGTGCGGGAAGGGAGACCCAGTACTTC	CSVGSAGRETQYF	TRBJ2-5	13	TRBV29-1	-	few
TGTGCCAGCAGCTTAGAGCAGGGTTACACTGAAGCTTTCTTT	CASSLEQGYTEAFF	TRBJ1-1	14	TRBV7-9	-	-
TGTGCCAGCAGCCTCTTGATCGGGGGGGCCCAAGAGACCCAGTACTTC	CASSLLIGGAQETQYF	TRBJ2-5	16	TRBV14	TRBD2	few
TGTGCCAGCAGCTTAGACGGTTTAAGGGGGAATGGCTACACCTTC	CASSLDGLRGNGYTF	TRBJ1-2	15	TRBV7-9	-	-
TGTGCCAGCAGTTTAAGGACAGCGCTCACCGAGCAGTACTTC	CASSLRTALTEQYF	TRBJ2-7	14	TRBV12-3/TRBV12-4	-	-